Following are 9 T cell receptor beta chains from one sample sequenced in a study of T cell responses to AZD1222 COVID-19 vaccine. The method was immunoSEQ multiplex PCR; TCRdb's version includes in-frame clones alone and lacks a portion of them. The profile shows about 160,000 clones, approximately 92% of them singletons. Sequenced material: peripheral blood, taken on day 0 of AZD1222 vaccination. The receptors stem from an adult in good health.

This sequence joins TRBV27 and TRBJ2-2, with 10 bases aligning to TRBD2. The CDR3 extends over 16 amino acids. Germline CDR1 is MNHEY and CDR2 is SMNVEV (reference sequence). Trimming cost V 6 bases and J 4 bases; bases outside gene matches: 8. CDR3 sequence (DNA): TGTGCCAGCAGAGTCCTAGCGGGGGTTAGCACCGGGGAGCTGTTTTTT. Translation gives CASRVLAGVSTGELFF.

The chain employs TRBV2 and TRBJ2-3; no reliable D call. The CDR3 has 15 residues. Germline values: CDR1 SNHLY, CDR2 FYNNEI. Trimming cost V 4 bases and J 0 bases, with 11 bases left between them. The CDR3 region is CASSGRIPSTDTQYF. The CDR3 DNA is TGTGCCAGCAGTGGTCGTATCCCTAGCACAGATACGCAGTATTTT.

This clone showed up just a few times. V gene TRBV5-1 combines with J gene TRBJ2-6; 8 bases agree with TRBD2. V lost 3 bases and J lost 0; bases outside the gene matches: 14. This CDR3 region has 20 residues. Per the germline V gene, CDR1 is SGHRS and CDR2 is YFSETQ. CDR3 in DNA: TGCGCCAGCAGCTCTCTAGGAAGCGGGGGACATAACTCTGGGGCCAACGTCCTGACTTTC. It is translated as CASSSLGSGGHNSGANVLTF.

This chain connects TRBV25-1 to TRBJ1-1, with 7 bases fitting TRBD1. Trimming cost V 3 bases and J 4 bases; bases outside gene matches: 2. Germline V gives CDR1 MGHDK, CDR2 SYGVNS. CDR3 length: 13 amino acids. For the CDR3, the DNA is TGTGCCAGCAGTGACCAGGGGGGCACTGAAGCTTTCTTT. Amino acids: CASSDQGGTEAFF.

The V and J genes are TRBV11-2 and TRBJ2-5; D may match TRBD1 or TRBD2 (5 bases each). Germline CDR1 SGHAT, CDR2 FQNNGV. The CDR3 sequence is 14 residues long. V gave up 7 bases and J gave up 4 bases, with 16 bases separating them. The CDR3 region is CASILGGGAETQYF. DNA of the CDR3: TGTGCCAGCATCCTCGGAGGTGGGGCAGAGACCCAGTACTTC.

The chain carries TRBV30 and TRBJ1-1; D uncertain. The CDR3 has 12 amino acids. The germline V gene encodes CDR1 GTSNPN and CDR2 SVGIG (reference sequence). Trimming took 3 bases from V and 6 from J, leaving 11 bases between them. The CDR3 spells CAWSDVKAEAFF. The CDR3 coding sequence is TGTGCCTGGAGCGACGTGAAGGCTGAAGCTTTCTTT.

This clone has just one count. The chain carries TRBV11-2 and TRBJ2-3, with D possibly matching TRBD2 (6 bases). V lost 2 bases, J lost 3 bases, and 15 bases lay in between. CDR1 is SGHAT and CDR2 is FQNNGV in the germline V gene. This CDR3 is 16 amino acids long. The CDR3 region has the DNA TGTGCCAGCAGCTTACTATCGGGGGAGGTTACAGATACGCAGTATTTT. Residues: CASSLLSGEVTDTQYF.

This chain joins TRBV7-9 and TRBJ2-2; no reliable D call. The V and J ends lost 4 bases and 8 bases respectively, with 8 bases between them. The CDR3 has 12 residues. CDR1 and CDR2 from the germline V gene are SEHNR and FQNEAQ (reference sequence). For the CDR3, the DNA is TGTGCCAGCAGCTCGACCGTGGGGGAGCTGTTTTTT. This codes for CASSSTVGELFF.

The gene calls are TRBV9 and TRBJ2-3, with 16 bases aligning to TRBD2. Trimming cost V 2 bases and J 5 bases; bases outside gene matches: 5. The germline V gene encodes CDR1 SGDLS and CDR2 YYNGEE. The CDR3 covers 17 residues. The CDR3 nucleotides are TGTGCCAGCAGCGTTGGGACTAGCGGGGGGGCCCAAGATACGCAGTATTTT. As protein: CASSVGTSGGAQDTQYF. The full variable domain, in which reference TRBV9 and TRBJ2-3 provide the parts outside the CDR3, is DSGVTQTPKHLITATGQRVTLRCSPRSGDLSVYWYQQSLDQGLQFLIQYYNGEERAKGNILERFSAQQFPDLHSELNLSSLELGDSALYFCASSVGTSGGAQDTQYFGPGTRLTVL.